These 18 T cell receptor beta chains came from one sample sequenced in a study of shared clonotypes between healthy human individuals. This table comes from immunoSEQ multiplex PCR, and its TCRdb copy is limited to in-frame clones, with some not included. The table records 650,000 to 800,000 clones, approximately 72% of them present only once. Input material: memory CD4+ T cells sorted from blood. As for subset: CD45RA-negative fraction. These receptors were obtained from a woman aged 30 to 39 in good health.

This clone turned up a few times. This chain joins TRBV4-1 and TRBJ1-1; D unresolved. The CDR3 covers 17 residues. Germline-derived CDR1 and CDR2 are MGHRA and YSYEKL. Trimming left V 0 bases short and J 1 base short, with 15 bases between. The CDR3 DNA follows: TGCGCCAGCAGCCAAGAGGGGAACCGAGCCAAGAACACTGAAGCTTTCTTT. It codes for CASSQEGNRAKNTEAFF.

V usage is TRBV4-1 and J usage is TRBJ2-5; TRBD1 matches 10 bases. This CDR3 comprises 16 residues. With 4 bases clipped from V and 5 bases from J, the junction kept 10 bases outside the gene matches. The germline V gene encodes CDR1 MGHRA and CDR2 YSYEKL. CDR3 bases: TGCGCCAGCAGCCCCGGACAGGGGGATTTCGGGGAGACCCAGTACTTC. Translation gives CASSPGQGDFGETQYF.

CDR3 region: CASSPAAGKDEQFF. The CDR3 region has the DNA TGTGCCAGCAGCCCAGCTGCAGGGAAGGATGAGCAGTTCTTC. The gene calls are TRBV7-9 and TRBJ2-1, with a possible D match to TRBD1 (5 bases). Germline V gene lookup returns CDR1 SEHNR and CDR2 FQNEAQ (reference sequence). V was clipped by 5 bases and J by 8 bases, with 16 bases between them. The CDR3 covers 14 residues. The variable domain in full, with the rest retrieved from reference TRBV7-9 and TRBJ2-1, is DTGVSQNPRHKITKRGQNVTFRCDPISEHNRLYWYRQTLGQGPEFLTYFQNEAQLEKSRLLSDRFSAERPKGSFSTLEIQRTEQGDSAMYLCASSPAAGKDEQFFGPGTRLTVL.

This clone was seen a few times. Written as DNA, the CDR3 is TGTGCCAGTAGTATAGAGCGCTCCTACAATGAGCAGTTCTTC. It codes for CASSIERSYNEQFF. The V gene is TRBV19, the J gene TRBJ2-1; D ambiguous. Germline values: CDR1 LNHDA, CDR2 SQIVND (reference sequence). Trimming took 0 bases from V and 0 from J, leaving 3 bases between them. This CDR3 has 14 amino acids.

V gene TRBV5-1 combines with J gene TRBJ2-1, with D uncertain. V dropped 0 bases and J dropped 3 bases, with 7 bases sitting between them. The CDR3 runs to 14 residues. Germline CDR1 is SGHRS and CDR2 is YFSETQ. This chain's CDR3 is CASSLALIYNEQFF. For the CDR3, the DNA is TGCGCCAGCAGCTTGGCCTTAATCTACAATGAGCAGTTCTTC.

This chain connects TRBV18 to TRBJ1-2; D is unresolved. The V gene's germline CDR1 is KGHSH and CDR2 LQKENI. There are 12 residues in the CDR3. The V end lost 6 bases, the J end lost 7 bases, and 12 bases lay between the germline ends. CDR3 sequence reads: CASSWESSGYTF. For the CDR3, the DNA is TGTGCCAGCTCGTGGGAGAGTAGTGGCTACACCTTC.

The table lists this clone with a few counts. The sample holds other DNA sequences that translate to the same CDR3. The chain uses TRBV7-9 and TRBJ2-1; unclear D gene. Germline CDR1 is SEHNR and CDR2 is FQNEAQ (reference sequence). The V end lost 2 bases, the J end lost 3 bases, and 5 bases lay between the germline ends. The CDR3 is 13 amino acids. The CDR3 DNA is TGTGCCAGCAGCTTATTAGGCTACAATGAGCAGTTCTTC. It codes for CASSLLGYNEQFF. Full variable domain (outside the CDR3, taken from reference TRBV7-9 and TRBJ2-1): DTGVSQNPRHKITKRGQNVTFRCDPISEHNRLYWYRQTLGQGPEFLTYFQNEAQLEKSRLLSDRFSAERPKGSFSTLEIQRTEQGDSAMYLCASSLLGYNEQFFGPGTRLTVL.

This clone was found a few times. The rearrangement links TRBV30 to TRBJ2-7; no firm D call. Looked up from germline, CDR1 is GTSNPN and CDR2 is SVGIG (reference sequence). The CDR3 consists of 15 residues. Between the trimmed V and J ends, which lost 1 base and 4 bases, there was a span of 17 bases. CDR3 in DNA: TGTGCCTGGAGTGACCCTTGGGCAGGACGGTACGAGCAGTACTTC. This codes for CAWSDPWAGRYEQYF.

In DNA, the CDR3 is TGTGCCAGCAGTTTAGTACCGCTAGCGGGAATCCGGAATACGCAGTATTTT. Translating it yields CASSLVPLAGIRNTQYF. The V call is TRBV27, the J call TRBJ2-3; the match to TRBD2 covers 9 bases. This CDR3 has 17 amino acids. The trim removed 2 bases at V and 7 bases at J, leaving 13 bases unmatched. CDR1 and CDR2 from the germline V gene are MNHEY and SMNVEV (reference sequence).

The chain couples TRBV19 to TRBJ2-1; 11 nucleotides match TRBD2. The V and J ends lost 4 bases and 10 bases, in that order; junction bases with no gene match: 9. Germline V gene data show CDR1 as LNHDA and CDR2 as SQIVND (reference sequence). The CDR3 extends over 15 amino acids. In DNA, the CDR3 is TGTGCCAGTAGTACCTCATCCGGGACTAGCGGAGAGCAGTTCTTC. This gives the protein CASSTSSGTSGEQFF.

Ten or more counts support this clone. V usage is TRBV2 and J usage is TRBJ2-2; 8 nucleotides agree with TRBD2. With V trimmed by 4 bases and J by 6 bases, 7 bases remained unmatched. Germline V lookup: CDR1 SNHLY, CDR2 FYNNEI. CDR3 length: 15 residues. CDR3 nucleotides: TGTGCCAGCAGTGGGCTAGCGGGTCCGCCCGGGGAGCTGTTTTTT. Protein: CASSGLAGPPGELFF.

The genes are TRBV25-1 and TRBJ2-7, with a tentative D call TRBD2 (6 bases). The CDR3 sequence is 14 residues long. The V and J ends lost 5 bases and 5 bases respectively, with 16 bases between them. Germline V gene lookup returns CDR1 MGHDK and CDR2 SYGVNS. In nucleotides, the CDR3 is TGTGCCAGCAGTACCTCCGGGACTTCAAACGAGCAGTACTTC. Its translation is CASSTSGTSNEQYF.

V usage is TRBV19 and J usage is TRBJ1-2; maybe TRBD1 (5 bases). The V and J ends lost 0 bases and 4 bases respectively, with 9 bases between them. This CDR3 region has 14 residues. CDR1 and CDR2 (germline): LNHDA, SQIVND (reference sequence). The CDR3 DNA reads as TGTGCCAGTAGTATAGAAAGGGGCACCTATGGCTACACCTTC. Amino acids: CASSIERGTYGYTF. Together with reference TRBV19 and TRBJ1-2, the CDR3 gives the full variable domain: DGGITQSPKYLFRKEGQNVTLSCEQNLNHDAMYWYRQDPGQGLRLIYYSQIVNDFQKGDIAEGYSVSREKKESFPLTVTSAQKNPTAFYLCASSIERGTYGYTFGSGTRLTVV.

This clone was detected only once. This sequence joins TRBV2 and TRBJ1-5; no firm D call. V was pared by 3 bases and J by 0 bases, with 9 bases between. CDR1 and CDR2 (germline): SNHLY, FYNNEI. CDR3 length: 15 amino acids. The CDR3 region has the DNA TGTGCCAGCAGTGAGAACACCAATAGCAATCAGCCCCAGCATTTT. Translated: CASSENTNSNQPQHF.

The rearrangement links TRBV5-6 to TRBJ2-3, with D possibly TRBD2 on 6 matching bases. The CDR3 covers 17 residues. V lost 6 bases and J lost 5, with 25 bases in between. Germline V gives CDR1 SGHDT, CDR2 YYEEEE. In nucleotides, the CDR3 is TGTGCCAGCACCGTCCCCGACGGGAGAAGGTGGGGAGATACGCAGTATTTT. Amino acid sequence: CASTVPDGRRWGDTQYF.

The V and J genes are TRBV5-4 and TRBJ2-2; 7 bases are a match to TRBD1. The CDR3 has 16 amino acids. Trimming at V came to 2 bases and at J to 4 bases, leaving 8 bases not matched to a gene. The germline CDR1 and CDR2 sequences are SGHNT and YYREEE (reference sequence). CDR3: CASSFQRGLSTGELFF. DNA of the CDR3: TGTGCCAGCAGCTTTCAAAGGGGGCTAAGCACCGGGGAGCTGTTTTTT. Full variable domain (missing parts from reference TRBV5-4 and TRBJ2-2): ETGVTQSPTHLIKTRGQQVTLRCSSQSGHNTVSWYQQALGQGPQFIFQYYREEENGRGNFPPRFSGLQFPNYSSELNVNALELDDSALYLCASSFQRGLSTGELFFGEGSRLTVL.

This clone has a handful of counts. V gene TRBV2 combines with J gene TRBJ2-4, with 7 bases lining up with TRBD1. The CDR3 is 12 residues long. Germline V gives CDR1 SNHLY, CDR2 FYNNEI. V dropped 4 bases and J dropped 12; count of bases not matched to a gene: 6. The CDR3 DNA follows: TGTGCCAGCAGTGGCGACAGGGCGAATCAGTACTTC. Its translation is CASSGDRANQYF.

V usage is TRBV6-5 and J usage is TRBJ2-3, with 7 bases matching TRBD2. V was pared by 2 bases and J by 4 bases, with 6 bases of the junction left unmatched. The CDR3 totals 15 residues. Germline loops: CDR1 MNHEY, CDR2 SVGAGI. CDR3 amino acids: CASSYGGSYSDTQYF. In DNA form, the CDR3 reads TGTGCCAGCAGTTACGGCGGGAGCTACTCAGATACGCAGTATTTT.